This record covers a single T cell receptor (beta chain). The sample belongs to a study of blood T cell repertoires in COVID-19. Study information: The study drew acute and convalescent COVID-19 samples from the United States, Italy and Spain. PBMCs, B-cell-depleted T cells, or T cells were the source of the cDNA or gDNA that made up the material.

Generated by immunoSEQ multiplex PCR, the TCRdb table keeps only in-frame clones and is missing some. This sample has about 250,000 clones, with 89% found just once. The material sequenced was PBMCs or T cells enriched from blood (not recorded which). The sequence was collected from a young woman with acute COVID-19.

The CDR3 sequence is CASSQSLWQGNHTF. CDR3 sequence (DNA): TGTGCCAGCAGCCAATCATTGTGGCAGGGGAATCACACCTTC. The chain couples TRBV16 to TRBJ1-2; D might be TRBD1 (6 bases). Per germline, CDR1 KGHSY and CDR2 FQNENV. CDR3 length equals 14 residues. Trimming shortened V by 0 bases and J by 12 bases, and 17 bases separated the two germline ends.